This TCR beta chain appears in the sequencing data of a study of cytomegalovirus exposure and HLA in healthy donors. 13 Jbeta primers and 60 Vbeta primers were used for the PCR. Here immunoSEQ multiplex PCR was the method, and the copy in TCRdb shows in-frame clones only, minus some. The top ten clones hold 3% to 4% of a sample with 100,000 or so clones, approximately 73% of them seen once. This clone was recorded a few times. The sequenced sample was PBMCs. The TCR sequence derives from a woman in her forties or fifties in good health and CMV-seropositive.

Here the CDR3 reads CASSLQTYEQYF. CDR3 coding DNA: TGTGCCAGCAGCCTCCAGACCTACGAGCAGTACTTC. The chain uses TRBV11-2 and TRBJ2-7; D not certain. The CDR3 has 12 amino acids. The germline V gene encodes CDR1 SGHAT and CDR2 FQNNGV. V shed 5 bases and J shed 2 bases, with 7 bases lying between them. Filled out from reference TRBV11-2 and TRBJ2-7, the complete variable domain reads EAGVAQSPRYKIIEKRQSVAFWCNPISGHATLYWYQQILGQGPKLLIQFQNNGVVDDSQLPKDRFSAERLKGVDSTLKIQPAKLEDSAVYLCASSLQTYEQYFGPGTRLTVT.